This T cell receptor (beta chain) emerged from a study of identifying expanded T cells in peripheral blood (dated by TCRdb to the late 2010s). Describing the broader study: Separate aliquots of the same genomic DNA pool were sequenced to produce technical replicates, and four replicates were compared in pairs. Study-wide findings and limitations: Between technical replicates the binomial model flagged about 1.2 differentially abundant clones, whereas over around two weeks the binomial model flagged about 15 and over approximately 4 weeks approximately 20. Across all healthy-donor time intervals, the beta-binomial model significantly lowered both the number of clones called differentially abundant and the false-positive rate. The authors expected biological variance in healthy repertoires might increase further over much longer intervals such as months to years. Across all healthy donors, variance in clone template counts between approximately two-week samples was found to increase significantly with total template count.

This clone came up a few times. Its antigen is currently not known. Nothing much larger sits one base from this clone, and base qualities are not available. In the germline V gene (reference sequence), CDR1 corresponds to SGHKS and CDR2 to YYEKEE. The junction shows trimming of 3 bases on V and 13 bases on J, and the gene matches do not reach 11 bases of it. The cysteine opens and the phenylalanine closes a CDR3 of 15 amino acids. The retained sequence is limited to the CDR3, 45 bases, with the frame set at the first base. TCRbeta CDR3 regions were profiled by bias-controlled multiplex PCR amplification of genomic DNA with the immunoSEQ Assay. Turning to the authors' computational methods: To quantify the absolute abundance of each unique TCRbeta CDR3 region, the sequences were collapsed and filtered. Two models were used to test differential abundance: a binomial model (Fisher-equivalent) and a beta-binomial model that adds time-dependent variance fitted from healthy donors. Clones with fewer than 5 combined templates were removed, and a clone was called differentially abundant if the clone's Benjamini-Hochberg FDR was below 0.01. Using the form v = (b*log(k)+a)^2, the beta-binomial variance was modeled as a function of the total template count across the two samples. The clones in this table, taken by TCRdb from immuneACCESS, are in-frame only. Not every clone is retained; where verified, under half of the shortfall comes from an unresolved V gene, and the cause of the rest is unknown. V and J calls and clone size are as listed in that table; D and trimming were resolved from the DNA. For this sample the table gives about 82,000 clones, of which 85% to 90% were detected only once. 7.3% of the sample comes from the top ten.

No immune events such as infections were documented for the healthy donors during the collection period. Healthy-donor blood repertoires served as a training cohort to calibrate time-dependent variance in a beta-binomial model of T-cell clone differential abundance. There were ten or so healthy donors in the training cohort, of whom 3 were female and 7 were male. Donor ages ranged from roughly 29 to 64 years, with an average of roughly 40 years. Whole blood was collected from each healthy donor at three time points spaced approximately 2 weeks apart and obtained from a commercial supplier. For immunosequencing, genomic DNA was extracted from whole blood that had not been sorted.

Sequenced input: blood. The receptor was isolated from a person between 18 and 75 years old in good health. The rearrangement joined TRBV5-5 to TRBJ1-6; 9 junctional bases match TRBD1. The DNA reads as follows: TGTGCCAGCAGCTCAGAGGACAGGGGACGAGTCCCCCTCCACTTT. Its amino acids are CASSSEDRGRVPLHF.